This paragraph covers one TCR beta chain sequence. This specimen comes from a study of blood T cell repertoires in COVID-19. Sequenced by immunoSEQ multiplex PCR; TCRdb stores in-frame clones only, minus some. The data hold 95,000 to 110,000 clones, with approximately 91% observed a single time. V shed 2 bases, J shed 4 bases, and the junction held 2 bases outside the gene matches. CDR3 size: 14 residues. Germline-derived CDR1 and CDR2 are MDHEN and SYDVKM. Sequenced input: peripheral blood. The TCR sequence derives from a human donor in a cohort sampled during active COVID-19. The gene calls are TRBV28 and TRBJ1-5, with 7 nucleotides matching TRBD1. CDR3 sequence (DNA): TGTGCCAGCAGTTTAGGGGACAGAAATCAGCCCCAGCATTTT. Protein product: CASSLGDRNQPQHF.